A selection of T cell receptor beta chains follows, all from one sample in a study of cytomegalovirus exposure and HLA in healthy donors. Measured with immunoSEQ multiplex PCR; TCRdb has only the in-frame clones, and not every one. The repertoire holds 150,000 to 200,000 clones, with about 88% as singletons. Sequences were obtained from PBMCs. The source of these receptors is a woman under 30 in good health and CMV-seronegative. Each CDR3 is given with its conserved first and last residue. The order of the fields is V gene, clone size, J gene, D gene, CDR3 DNA, CDR3 protein. A D gene is named only where the DNA matches it firmly. Clone size is stated in some rows and not others, as once, few, many or a class when expanded.

TRBV6-1,NA,TRBJ2-7,TRBD1,TGTGCCAGCAGCCGGATTAGACAGGGAAACGAGCAGTACTTC,CASSRIRQGNEQYF
TRBV5-1,NA,TRBJ2-7,NA,TGCGCCAGCAGCTTGGAGGGAGCGGCCCCGTACTTC,CASSLEGAAPYF
TRBV7-6,NA,TRBJ2-2,NA,TGTGCCAGCAGCTTAGCGAAGCCCGGGGAGCTGTTTTTT,CASSLAKPGELFF
TRBV6-1,NA,TRBJ2-3,NA,TGTGCCAGCAGTGAAGCATTTGGGCAGCTCACAGATACGCAGTATTTT,CASSEAFGQLTDTQYF
TRBV6-5,few,TRBJ1-1,NA,TGTGCCAGCAGTGGATCATTAGGACAGAACACTGAAGCTTTCTTT,CASSGSLGQNTEAFF
TRBV27,NA,TRBJ2-7,NA,TGTGCCAGCAGTCGGGGGGACAAGTCCTACGAGCAGTACTTC,CASSRGDKSYEQYF
TRBV2,NA,TRBJ1-2,NA,TGTGCCAGCACGGGGGGGCACAAAAACTTCTATGGCTACACCTTC,CASTGGHKNFYGYTF
TRBV6-5,NA,TRBJ1-2,NA,TGTGCCAGCACCGTCTCTGGTCGGGGCTACACCTTC,CASTVSGRGYTF
TRBV2,NA,TRBJ2-5,NA,TGTGCCAGCAGTGACTACGCCGTTCAAGAGACCCAGTACTTC,CASSDYAVQETQYF
TRBV11-2,NA,TRBJ1-5,TRBD1,TGTGCCAGCAGCTTAGAATCAGGGGGCTTTCAGCCCCAGCATTTT,CASSLESGGFQPQHF
TRBV6-6,NA,TRBJ2-5,NA,TGTGCCAGCAGTTACGAAAGCGTGACCCAGTACTTC,CASSYESVTQYF
TRBV30,few,TRBJ1-1,NA,TGTGCCTGGAGCCGAACTATGAACACTGAAGCTTTCTTT,CAWSRTMNTEAFF
TRBV4-1,NA,TRBJ1-2,NA,TGCGCCAGCAGCCAAGTCCAGACTTCTAACTATGGCTACACCTTC,CASSQVQTSNYGYTF
TRBV28,NA,TRBJ2-6,NA,TGTGCCAGCAGTTTTGGGGGCCCCGGGGCCAACGTCCTGACTTTC,CASSFGGPGANVLTF
TRBV18,NA,TRBJ1-3,TRBD1,TGTGCCAGCTCCGCGGGACAGACCTCTGGAAACACCATATATTTT,CASSAGQTSGNTIYF
TRBV5-1,NA,TRBJ1-5,TRBD1,TGCGCCAGCAGCGCGGGGACAGGGGGAACCAATCAGCCCCAGCATTTT,CASSAGTGGTNQPQHF
TRBV12-2,NA,TRBJ1-4,NA,TGTGCAAGTCGCGCAAACAGGGGGTTTAATGAAAAACTGTTTTTT,CASRANRGFNEKLFF
TRBV15,NA,TRBJ1-2,NA,TGTGCCACCAGCAGAGACCTTCAGGGAGGCTATGGCTACACCTTC,CATSRDLQGGYGYTF
TRBV10-3,NA,TRBJ2-1,TRBD2,TGTGCCATAGGCGTGGCTAGCGGCGCCTCAAGCTCCTACAATGAGCAGTTCTTC,CAIGVASGASSSYNEQFF
TRBV15,NA,TRBJ1-6,TRBD1,TGTGCCACCAGCAGCGGGACAGGGGTTTATAATTCACCCCTCCACTTT,CATSSGTGVYNSPLHF
TRBV5-1,NA,TRBJ2-1,TRBD2,TGCGCCAGCAGCGCTTACCTAGCGGGAGTCTGGAATGAGCAGTTCTTC,CASSAYLAGVWNEQFF
TRBV9,NA,TRBJ2-1,TRBD2,TGTGCCAGCAGCGTAGAAGCGGGAGGGCCGGGCGATGAGCAGTTCTTC,CASSVEAGGPGDEQFF
TRBV7-2,once,TRBJ2-7,NA,TGTGCCAGCAGCCTAGGGGGGGGGCCAAGCGAGCAGTACTTC,CASSLGGGPSEQYF
TRBV14,once,TRBJ1-4,NA,TGTGCCAGCAGCTTAGACGGGACAAGGGGTGAAAAACTGTTTTTT,CASSLDGTRGEKLFF
TRBV7-9,NA,TRBJ1-5,TRBD1,TGTGCCAGCAGCTTAGGGACAGGAAGCAATCAGCCCCAGCATTTT,CASSLGTGSNQPQHF
TRBV28,once,TRBJ1-3,NA,TGTGCCAGCAGTTTAGGACAGACTGGAAACACCATATATTTT,CASSLGQTGNTIYF
TRBV5-1,few,TRBJ2-3,TRBD2,TGCGCCAGCAGTGATGGCGGGGGGATAAGCACAGATACGCAGTATTTT,CASSDGGGISTDTQYF
TRBV6-5,few,TRBJ2-7,NA,TGTGCCAGCAGTTACAGGCAGGGCTACGAGCAGTACTTC,CASSYRQGYEQYF
TRBV6-5,NA,TRBJ1-3,NA,TGTGCCAGCAGTCCCCGAGGGGGGGCCCGAAACACCATATATTTT,CASSPRGGARNTIYF
TRBV29-1,once,TRBJ1-2,TRBD1,TGCAGCGTTGGCGGGACAGGGGGCGAGGGTGGCTACACCTTC,CSVGGTGGEGGYTF
TRBV7-2,NA,TRBJ2-7,TRBD1,TGTGCCAGCAGCGCCCAGGGGGTCCTCTCCTACGAGCAGTACTTC,CASSAQGVLSYEQYF
TRBV27,once,TRBJ1-2,NA,TGTGCCAGCAGCCCCTTCCCTGACAGGAGAGATCGAGGGGGCTACACCTTC,CASSPFPDRRDRGGYTF
TRBV4-1,NA,TRBJ1-2,TRBD1,TGCGCCAGCAGCCTCTTTGGAGGGGGCGCATCTGGTGGCTACACCTTC,CASSLFGGGASGGYTF
TRBV18,NA,TRBJ1-5,NA,TGTGCCAGCTCCCCGGGGGAGGATCAGCCCCAGCATTTT,CASSPGEDQPQHF
TRBV7-7,NA,TRBJ2-5,NA,TGTGCTAGCAGCTCGGACAGACAAGAGACCCAGTACTTC,CASSSDRQETQYF
TRBV28,NA,TRBJ2-1,TRBD1,TGTGCCAGCAGTCTCGCCGGGACAGGGGCCTACAATGAGCAGTTCTTC,CASSLAGTGAYNEQFF
TRBV5-1,NA,TRBJ1-2,NA,TGCGCCAGCAGCCCCCGTAGAGGCCCAGTCTATGGCTACACCTTC,CASSPRRGPVYGYTF
TRBV28,NA,TRBJ1-1,TRBD1,TGTGCCAGCAGTACGGACAGGGTTAACACTGAAGCTTTCTTT,CASSTDRVNTEAFF
TRBV2,NA,TRBJ2-7,NA,TGTGCCAGCAGGGTCCAGGTCAGCTCCTACGAGCAGTACTTC,CASRVQVSSYEQYF
TRBV5-1,once,TRBJ2-3,TRBD2,TGCGCCAGCAGCTTCGCGGGAGTGAGGACAGATACGCAGTATTTT,CASSFAGVRTDTQYF
TRBV2,NA,TRBJ1-1,TRBD1,TGTGCCAGCAGGGACAGGGGGTGGCTTAACACTGAAGCTTTCTTT,CASRDRGWLNTEAFF
TRBV9,few,TRBJ2-3,TRBD2,TGTGCCAGCAGCGTAGGGGCGGGAGTCTCCACAGATACGCAGTATTTT,CASSVGAGVSTDTQYF